Included here is one T cell receptor (beta chain) sequence, with context. This clonotype was counted at least ten times. Its antigen is unknown. The record has no base qualities; no much larger clone is one base away. Library method: 5' RACE. The instrument was an Illumina HiSeq 2500. A second 7 to 11 cycle PCR used a sample-barcoded 5' primer and a J-beta primer mix. A unique molecular identifier was introduced onto each TCR beta cDNA molecule by a template-switch 5' adaptor carrying 12 random nucleotides. Each sample yielded at least 3 million CDR3-containing paired-end reads. First-strand cDNA synthesis was performed from all RNA using the Mint cDNA synthesis kit, with priming by a TRBC-specific oligonucleotide. Following uracil-DNA glycosylase treatment, all cDNA underwent a first 18-cycle PCR with the universal primers M1SS and BC2_uni_R. Concerning the study's data processing: For normalization, 1 million high-quality reads, each with a distinct molecular identifier, were randomly selected from each sample. Instead of being binned into consensus sequences, reads that shared molecular identifiers were thrown out. MiTCR, set to a Q25 quality threshold and the strictest error-elimination algorithm, was used for CDR3 identification, clonotype clustering and error correction. A nonparametric unseen species model using Euler transformation provided a lower-bound estimate of total TCR beta diversity. TCRdb trimmed public reads at Q25 via fastp, called clones via MiXCR and kept in-frame beta chains. Rows are combined by CDR3 protein, so each entry shows the most common genes and DNA. TCRdb's processing, not the study's, gives the V and J calls here. In all, the sample holds about 1.6 million distinct CDR3 sequences, and roughly 32% of those were seen once. Of the sample, around 10% falls within the top ten clones.

These data originate in a study of blood T cells in healthy people across ages (dated by TCRdb to between 2014 and 2016). Background on the whole study: In model experiments, roughly one uniquely barcoded TCR beta cDNA molecule per two T cells was captured by template switching. To track age-related changes in TCR beta repertoire diversity, the study relied on deep sequencing normalized with unique cDNA molecular identifiers. For two donors (one aged 18 to 29 and one aged 80 or older), the study analyzed two additional independent replicas of 1 million unique cDNA reads from the same blood draw. The donors were divided into four age groups: young (average roughly 15 years), middle-aged (approximately 42), aged (about 56) and long-lived (around 80). To avoid experimental bias, donors of different ages were distributed randomly across sequencing lanes. General conclusions and limits of the study: Compared with the aged group, more naive CD4+ T cells, fewer expanded clones and increased TCR diversity were shown by the long-lived group, suggesting age selection. Donor CMV infection status was unknown, potentially confounding age-related changes in expanded clonotypes. Estimates of total diversity based on one million sequenced T cells were regarded as lower bounds and as underestimates. As age increased, observed TCR beta diversity per million T cells dropped in a roughly linear way, and a significant reduction was already evident by age roughly 40. A strong correlation was found between observed TCR beta diversity and the percentage of naive T cells measured by flow cytometry. Conclusive comparison of naive and antigen-experienced compartments was prevented by the profiling of bulk unsorted PBMCs.

The donors were some 39 Caucasian individuals from Russia, aged roughly 6 to 95 years, who were systemically healthy. Around 9.7 milliliters of peripheral blood were collected from each donor into EDTA-treated Vacutainer tubes. Ficoll-Paque density-gradient centrifugation was used to isolate PBMCs, with at least 7 million per sample. Trizol reagent was used to extract total RNA from PBMCs, with at least 5 micrograms per sample. For every donor, an aliquot of PBMCs went through flow cytometry to measure the percentages of naive CD45RAhigh/CD27high T cells. The clonotype was recovered from a woman in her 30s in good health. The material sequenced was blood.

At the DNA level, the sequence is TGCAGCGTAACCCACAGCGACTATGGCTACACCTTC. The encoded protein is CSVTHSDYGYTF. The rearrangement joined TRBV29-1 to TRBJ1-2, with the D gene call left open. V lost 6 bases and J lost 3 bases; the stretch between them is 11 bases long. CDR1 is given as SQVTM and CDR2 as ANQGSEA, both from the germline V gene. From the cysteine through the phenylalanine, the CDR3 covers 12 amino acids. Only the CDR3 part of the read is kept: 36 bases, read in frame from the first base.